This T cell receptor (beta chain) originates from a study of beta chain features in type 1 diabetes. Per germline, CDR1 SEHNR and CDR2 FQNEAQ (reference sequence). V shed 4 bases and J 7 bases; nucleotides not matched to a gene: 5. The CDR3 extends over 14 amino acids. Since all of the isolated RNA was reverse transcribed, expressed TCRB transcripts were what got sequenced. Only in-frame clones appear in the TCRdb table, and some are missing; sequencing was by immunoSEQ multiplex PCR. The sample includes roughly 40,000 clones, around 49% of them seen just once. Notes on this clone: What it binds is not known.

Donors contributed one heparinised blood draw apiece, averaging about 120 mL. Using CD45RO/CCR7/CD25/CD127/CD95/CD27, CD4+ naive, central memory, regulatory and stem cell-like memory cells were sorted. Post-sort purity exceeded 95% for all sorted populations. General observations from the study: Individuals with type 1 diabetes displayed fewer insertions and more deletions at VDJ junctions.

The sequencing input was central memory CD4+ T cells from blood. The chain joins TRBV7-9 to TRBJ1-4, with 8 positions matching TRBD1. The source of this sequence is a woman younger than 35 in good health. The DNA for the CDR3 is TGTGCCAGCAGCTCGGACAGGGAGGGTGAAAAACTGTTTTTT. Translating gives CASSSDREGEKLFF.